These 28 T cell receptor beta chains were sequenced from one sample in a study of Graves' ophthalmopathy and Graves' hyperthyroidism. Transcripts of RNA were the source for amplifying TCR beta CDR3 regions. Investigators did first-round RT-PCR with HTBI primers, then second-round multiplex PCR. TCRdb redid the calling of the multiplex PCR reads with MiXCR, one entry per CDR3 protein. The table lists some 520,000 distinct CDR3 sequences, about 15% of them singletons. Sequenced sample: blood. The receptor set was obtained from a woman in her thirties with Graves' ophthalmopathy.

The chain joins TRBV2 to TRBJ2-1; 7 nucleotides align to TRBD1. This CDR3 comprises 15 residues. The V gene's germline CDR1 is SNHLY and CDR2 FYNNEI. V lost 4 bases and J lost 5; bases outside the gene matches: 8. The DNA for the CDR3 is TGTGCCAGCAGTGGAGAAAGGACAGGTAACAATGAGCAGTTCTTC. Encoded protein: CASSGERTGNNEQFF.

The table lists this clonotype with many counts. The gene calls are TRBV13 and TRBJ2-7; 9 nucleotides align to TRBD2. V dropped 4 bases and J dropped 4; count of bases not matched to a gene: 11. This CDR3 contains 16 residues. The germline CDR1 and CDR2 sequences are PRHDT and FYEKMQ (reference sequence). This CDR3 is CASSSLGAGGSYEQYF. In nucleotides, the CDR3 is TGTGCCAGCAGCTCCCTAGGGGCGGGAGGGTCGTACGAGCAGTACTTC.

This clonotype occurred many times. The chain combines TRBV19 with TRBJ1-5; D unresolved. The CDR3 totals 13 residues. The V and J ends lost 8 bases and 2 bases respectively, with 10 bases between them. Germline V gene sequence: CDR1 LNHDA, CDR2 SQIVND (reference sequence). In nucleotides, the CDR3 is TGTGCCAGTCAAAACAGCGGCAATCAGCCCCAGCATTTT. It is translated as CASQNSGNQPQHF.

The sample holds many counts of this clonotype. The gene calls are TRBV11-2 and TRBJ2-5, with D perhaps being TRBD1 or TRBD2 (5 bases each). This CDR3 has 14 amino acids. Trimming took 0 bases from V and 7 from J, leaving 12 bases between them. Looked up from germline, CDR1 is SGHAT and CDR2 is FQNNGV. The CDR3 nucleotides read TGTGCCAGCAGCTTAGATCCGGGACGTGGGACCCAGTACTTC. It encodes CASSLDPGRGTQYF.

There are many counts of this clonotype. The chain joins TRBV24-1 to TRBJ2-5, with TRBD2 as a possible D gene (7 bases). The CDR3 is 14 amino acids. Trimming cost V 4 bases and J 2 bases, with 10 bases left between them. Germline V gene sequence: CDR1 KGHDR, CDR2 SFDVKD. Written as DNA, the CDR3 is TGTGCCACCAGTGAGGGGGGGCGACAAGAGACCCAGTACTTC. This gives the protein CATSEGGRQETQYF.

The sample holds many counts of this clonotype. V usage is TRBV19 and J usage is TRBJ2-5; tentatively, D is TRBD2 (5 bases). The V end lost 4 bases, the J end lost 0 bases, and 12 bases lay between the germline ends. Per germline, CDR1 LNHDA and CDR2 SQIVND (reference sequence). The CDR3 has 15 amino acids. The CDR3 spells CASSTEGADQETQYF. The CDR3 DNA is TGTGCCAGTAGTACCGAAGGAGCGGACCAAGAGACCCAGTACTTC.

This clonotype was picked up many times. The chain employs TRBV6-5 and TRBJ1-1; D not certain. CDR3 size: 15 residues. V dropped 3 bases and J dropped 6 bases, with 17 bases sitting between them. The germline CDR1 and CDR2 sequences are MNHEY and SVGAGI. CDR3 in amino acids: CASSYSPESSAEAFF. CDR3 sequence (DNA): TGTGCCAGCAGTTATAGCCCAGAGTCGAGCGCTGAAGCTTTCTTT.

This clonotype showed up many times. The V call is TRBV7-3, the J call TRBJ1-6, with D possibly TRBD1 on 5 matching bases. The germline V gene encodes CDR1 SGHTA and CDR2 FQGTGA. The CDR3 runs to 20 residues. V was trimmed by 2 bases and J by 2 bases, leaving 22 bases between them. CDR3 sequence reads: CASSLGLLSRVRTYNSPLHF. Written as DNA, the CDR3 is TGTGCCAGCAGCTTAGGTCTCTTGTCCAGGGTGAGGACCTATAATTCACCCCTCCACTTT.

In this sample, this clonotype turned up many times. V and J are TRBV7-3 and TRBJ2-3; D is unresolved. Trimming took 0 bases from V and 2 from J, leaving 9 bases between them. Germline CDR1 and CDR2: SGHTA and FQGTGA. The CDR3 runs 15 residues. CDR3 sequence reads: CASSLTYIPTDTQYF. The DNA of the CDR3 is TGTGCCAGCAGCTTAACGTACATTCCCACAGATACGCAGTATTTT.

The sample holds many counts of this clonotype. The chain combines TRBV6-1 with TRBJ2-2; D gene uncertain. The germline gives CDR1 MNHNS, CDR2 SASEGT. The CDR3 runs 13 residues. V dropped 7 bases and J dropped 0 bases, with 6 bases sitting between them. CDR3 amino acids: CASIPANTGELFF. The CDR3 DNA sequence: TGTGCCAGCATCCCGGCGAACACCGGGGAGCTGTTTTTT.

The sample holds many counts of this clonotype. The rearrangement joins TRBV20-1 to TRBJ2-7; unclear D gene. V was trimmed by 6 bases and J by 6 bases, leaving 12 bases between them. CDR3 length: 11 residues. CDR1 is DFQATT and CDR2 is SNEGSKA in the germline V gene (reference sequence). The CDR3 DNA reads as TGCAGTGCCGCCAGGTTCGGCGAGCAGTACTTC. As protein: CSAARFGEQYF.

At least ten counts were recorded for this clonotype. The chain carries TRBV4-1 and TRBJ1-6; D remains ambiguous. This CDR3 has 15 residues. Trimming took 1 base from V and 9 from J, leaving 13 bases between them. Germline lookup yields CDR1 MGHRA and CDR2 YSYEKL. The CDR3 spells CASSQVLGFRSPLHF. For the CDR3, the DNA is TGCGCCAGCAGCCAAGTTCTGGGGTTTCGTTCACCCCTCCACTTT.

This clonotype has ten or more counts. A clone one base away is much larger, so this may be a read error. The chain recombines TRBV12-3 or TRBV12-4 with TRBJ1-1, with D unresolved. V lost 3 bases, J lost 0 bases, and 5 bases lay in between. The CDR3 is 13 residues long. CDR3 DNA sequence: TGTGCCAGCAGTTTGTTCGTGAACACTGAAGCTTTCTTT. Translating gives CASSLFVNTEAFF.

In this sample, this clonotype turned up many times. A read error may be the cause here, since a much bigger clone is one base away. This chain joins TRBV6-4 and TRBJ2-6; 7 bases line up with TRBD2. Unmatched junction bases numbered 3, after V lost 0 bases and J lost 4 bases. This CDR3 has 16 residues. The V gene's germline CDR1 is MRHNA and CDR2 SNTAGT. The CDR3 DNA sequence: TGTGCCAGCAGTGACTCGGGAGGGGCCGGGGCCAACGTCCTGACTTTC. Residues: CASSDSGGAGANVLTF.

This clonotype was recorded at least ten times. The chain carries TRBV12-3 or TRBV12-4 and TRBJ2-2, with D hard to call. The V end lost 6 bases, the J end lost 7 bases, and 15 bases lay between the germline ends. The CDR3 contains 14 residues. CDR3 protein: CASRDTYPVGELFF. The CDR3 nucleotides read TGTGCCAGCAGAGACACTTACCCGGTCGGGGAGCTGTTTTTT.

About this clonotype itself: A read error is possible here, since a much larger clone lies one base away. In nucleotides, the CDR3 is TGTGCCAGCAGCGTAGATGGGCTAGCTCAAGAGACCCAGGACTTC. It yields the protein CASSVDGLAQETQDF. V and J are TRBV9 and TRBJ2-5; TRBD2 is a possible D gene (5 bases). Germline loops: CDR1 SGDLS, CDR2 YYNGEE. The CDR3 is made up of 15 amino acids.

In this sample, this clonotype turned up a few times. J is TRBJ1-1 and V is TRBV18, with D maybe TRBD1 (6 bases). This CDR3 spans 15 amino acids. Germline V CDR1 and CDR2: KGHSH, LQKENI. V dropped 2 bases and J dropped 5 bases, with 15 bases sitting between them. The CDR3 DNA sequence: TGTGCCAGCTCACCAGAGGACAGATTGGGGACTGAAGCTTTCTTT. Translation: CASSPEDRLGTEAFF.

This clonotype was recorded many times. The chain couples TRBV12-3 or TRBV12-4 to TRBJ2-7; no clear D gene. V was shortened by 8 bases and J by 5 bases, with 13 bases between the two germline ends. This CDR3 contains 12 residues. The CDR3, as DNA: TGTGCCAGCCGGCCCTACGGCAACGAGCAGTACTTC. Translated, it gives CASRPYGNEQYF.

A word on this clonotype: The junction shows a germline mismatch at one end, possibly a read error. The CDR3: CACSLDGPNTEAFF. The CDR3 DNA reads TGCGCCTGCAGCTTGGACGGACCGAACACTGAAGCTTTCTTT. The chain has TRBV5-1 and TRBJ1-1; D is undetermined. CDR3 length: 14 residues. From germline, CDR1 is SGHRS and CDR2 YFSETQ.

This clonotype was recorded at least ten times. Relative to the germline gene, one junction end is altered; a read error may explain this. The chain employs TRBV12-3 or TRBV12-4 and TRBJ1-2, with D hard to call. CDR3 length equals 12 residues. The CDR3 DNA follows: TGTGCCAGCAGCCTTAGGGAGGGCGCTATTCTCTTC. Its protein product is CASSLREGAILF.

The sample holds many counts of this clonotype. This rearrangement joins TRBV28 to TRBJ2-5, with D possibly matching TRBD2 (5 bases). CDR1 is MDHEN, CDR2 SYDVKM, per germline. The CDR3 length is 16 residues. Trimming left V 2 bases short and J 2 bases short, with 15 bases between. The CDR3 spells CASSLAGSAQQETQYF. The CDR3, as DNA: TGTGCCAGCAGTTTAGCGGGCAGCGCCCAGCAAGAGACCCAGTACTTC.

This clonotype has a count of ten or more. V gene TRBV10-3 combines with J gene TRBJ2-7; 8 positions match TRBD1. The germline V gene has CDR1 ENHRY and CDR2 SYGVKD. This CDR3 has 12 residues. The ends lost 7 bases at V and 5 bases at J; junction bases unmatched: 4. CDR3 bases: TGTGCCATCAAACGACAGGGGAACGAGCAGTACTTC. This translates into CAIKRQGNEQYF.

At least ten counts were recorded for this clonotype. This CDR3 reads CATSDRDSYWNTGELFF. Written as DNA, the CDR3 is TGTGCCACCAGTGATCGGGACTCCTATTGGAACACCGGGGAGCTGTTTTTT. V usage is TRBV24-1 and J usage is TRBJ2-2; D may be TRBD2 (6 bases). CDR1 and CDR2 (germline): KGHDR, SFDVKD. Deletions cut 3 bases from V and 1 base from J, with 14 bases between. This CDR3 contains 17 residues.

The chain links TRBV20-1 to TRBJ2-5, with D perhaps being TRBD1 or TRBD2 (5 bases each). Trimming stripped 3 bases from V and 5 bases from J, with 10 bases between. The CDR3 spans 12 residues. Germline assignment: CDR1 DFQATT and CDR2 SNEGSKA (reference sequence). For the CDR3, the DNA is TGCAGTGCTAGGGGGGATGTTGAGACCCAGTACTTC. This encodes CSARGDVETQYF.

This clonotype was observed at least ten times. The chain employs TRBV6-1 and TRBJ1-2; D is possibly TRBD1 (5 bases). The V gene lost 1 base and the J gene lost 3 bases, with 12 bases spanning the gap. Germline lookup yields CDR1 MNHNS and CDR2 SASEGT. The CDR3 covers 15 residues. As DNA, the CDR3 is TGTGCCAGCAGTGAAGGGTACAGGATACACTATGGCTACACCTTC. Protein sequence: CASSEGYRIHYGYTF.

As concerns this clonotype: A much bigger clone sits one base away, suggesting this may be a read error. The CDR3 end shows no conserved phenylalanine or tryptophan, and so a read error is likely. J is TRBJ1-5 and V is TRBV12-3 or TRBV12-4; weak D call: TRBD1 (5 bases). The V end lost 6 bases, the J end lost 2 bases, and 8 bases lay between the germline ends. The CDR3 loop spans 13 amino acids. CDR3 DNA sequence: TGTGCCAGCAGGGGAGGGGGCAATCAGCCCCAGCATGTT. It is translated as CASRGGGNQPQHV.

Many counts were recorded for this clonotype. The CDR3 DNA is TGTGCCAGCAGCCCGAGAGGACGAACTAACTATGGCTACACCTTC. Protein sequence: CASSPRGRTNYGYTF. This chain joins TRBV7-2 and TRBJ1-2; D remains unclear. With 5 bases removed from V and 0 bases from J, the gap between germline ends came to 13 bases. Germline lookup yields CDR1 SGHTA and CDR2 FQGNSA. The CDR3 runs 15 residues.

This clonotype was seen ten or more times. This rearrangement joins TRBV7-8 to TRBJ2-5, with TRBD2 matching over 7 bases. The junction had 19 bases not matched to a gene; V was cut back by 4 bases and J by 2 bases. The germline CDR1 and CDR2 sequences are SGHVS and FQNEAQ. The CDR3 loop spans 19 amino acids. CDR3 in amino acids: CASSWGVALLAKEQETQYF. CDR3 DNA: TGTGCCAGCAGCTGGGGAGTGGCCCTACTAGCGAAAGAACAAGAGACCCAGTACTTC.